Listed below are T cell receptor beta chains from one sample, sequenced in a study of blood T cell repertoires in COVID-19. Sequencing was performed with immunoSEQ multiplex PCR; in TCRdb, only in-frame clones are kept and a portion is missing. The data show over 200,000 clones, with around 88% seen just once and 5.7% held by the top ten. The sequenced sample consisted of peripheral blood. Receptor source: a man older than 75 with acute or convalescent COVID-19. Both conserved end residues are part of each CDR3. Fields, in order: D gene, J gene, clone size, V gene, CDR3 protein, CDR3 DNA. D genes are given only for firm matches. Rows give clone size only sometimes, using once, few, many, or a class for an expanded clone.

NA	TRBJ2-5	once	TRBV24-1	CATSDTDRSAQYF	TGTGCCACCAGTGATACCGACAGGTCGGCCCAGTACTTC
NA	TRBJ2-2	few	TRBV14	CASSSKNTGELFF	TGTGCCAGCAGCTCTAAAAACACCGGGGAGCTGTTTTTT
NA	TRBJ2-2	NA	TRBV5-1	CASSLGQAMNTGELFF	TGCGCCAGCAGCTTGGGCCAGGCGATGAACACCGGGGAGCTGTTTTTT
NA	TRBJ2-7	NA	TRBV1	CTSSQESSARDSSYEQYF	TGCACCAGCAGCCAAGAAAGCTCCGCCCGGGACTCCTCCTACGAGCAGTACTTC
TRBD1	TRBJ2-3	NA	TRBV11-1	CASSYGTGLTDTQYF	TGTGCCAGCAGCTATGGGACAGGTCTCACAGATACGCAGTATTTT
TRBD1	TRBJ2-4	NA	TRBV5-1	CASSGSGQWDIQYF	TGCGCCAGCAGCGGTTCGGGACAGTGGGACATTCAGTACTTC
TRBD1	TRBJ1-6	once	TRBV19	CASSTLTGGDSPLHF	TGTGCCAGTAGTACCCTGACAGGGGGCGATTCACCCCTCCACTTT
TRBD1	TRBJ2-5	NA	TRBV4-1	CASSQGTGLTGETQYF	TGCGCCAGCAGCCAAGGGACAGGGCTTACGGGAGAGACCCAGTACTTC
TRBD2	TRBJ2-2	many	TRBV14	CASSHRGSYTGELFF	TGTGCCAGCAGCCACCGCGGGAGCTACACCGGGGAGCTGTTTTTT
NA	TRBJ2-3	NA	TRBV4-2	CASSRARSDTQYF	TGTGCCAGCAGCCGAGCCCGTTCAGATACGCAGTATTTT
NA	TRBJ2-5	NA	TRBV13	CASSLGVQAQETQYF	TGTGCCAGCAGCTTAGGCGTCCAGGCCCAAGAGACCCAGTACTTC
TRBD1	TRBJ2-2	NA	TRBV28	CASRDRNTGELFF	TGTGCCAGCCGGGACAGAAACACCGGGGAGCTGTTTTTT
TRBD1	TRBJ2-4	NA	TRBV2	CASSDGQGIAKNIQYF	TGTGCCAGCAGTGACGGACAGGGAATAGCCAAAAACATTCAGTACTTC
NA	TRBJ1-5	NA	TRBV6-5	CASSFSVQMNMPQHF	TGTGCCAGCAGTTTCAGTGTTCAAATGAATATGCCCCAGCATTTT
NA	TRBJ2-7	NA	TRBV9	CASSVGPDSAEQYF	TGTGCCAGCAGCGTAGGGCCGGACTCCGCAGAGCAGTACTTC
NA	TRBJ2-5	NA	TRBV5-6	CASSEDRGETQYF	TGTGCCAGCAGCGAGGATCGCGGGGAGACCCAGTACTTC
TRBD1	TRBJ2-1	NA	TRBV2	CASSENRGTYNEQFF	TGTGCCAGCAGCGAAAACAGGGGCACCTACAATGAGCAGTTCTTC
NA	TRBJ2-7	NA	TRBV21-1	CASSKGGVRLAGGSYEQYF	TGTGCCAGCAGCAAAGGTGGAGTTCGCCTAGCGGGGGGTTCCTACGAGCAGTACTTC
TRBD2	TRBJ2-7	NA	TRBV7-9	CASTPTSGGWNEQYF	TGTGCCAGCACCCCGACTAGCGGGGGGTGGAACGAGCAGTACTTC
NA	TRBJ2-1	NA	TRBV7-2	CASSLDSIPPYNEQFF	TGTGCCAGCAGCTTAGATAGTATCCCTCCCTACAATGAGCAGTTCTTC
TRBD2	TRBJ2-7	once	TRBV5-1	CASSMTYGLVGSEQYF	TGCGCCAGCAGCATGACTTATGGACTAGTCGGGAGCGAGCAGTACTTC
NA	TRBJ2-5	once	TRBV6-5	CASRAALKETQYF	TGTGCCAGCAGGGCGGCCTTAAAAGAGACCCAGTACTTC
TRBD1	TRBJ1-6	NA	TRBV18	CARGVSGGNSPLHF	TGTGCCAGGGGTGTGTCAGGGGGTAATTCACCCCTCCACTTT
NA	TRBJ1-1	NA	TRBV5-1	CASSLGEGGRTEAFF	TGCGCCAGCAGCTTGGGAGAGGGCGGGAGGACTGAAGCTTTCTTT
NA	TRBJ1-2	NA	TRBV6-5	CASRAGGYGYTF	TGTGCCAGCCGGGCGGGGGGGTATGGCTACACCTTC
NA	TRBJ1-1	NA	TRBV2	CASSDVAPEAFF	TGTGCCAGCAGTGACGTAGCGCCTGAAGCTTTCTTT
TRBD1	TRBJ1-1	NA	TRBV7-8	CASSLEDRGMHSEAFF	TGTGCCAGCAGCTTAGAGGACAGGGGGATGCACTCTGAAGCTTTCTTT
TRBD1	TRBJ2-1	NA	TRBV29-1	CSGRDRAYNEQFF	TGCAGCGGTCGGGACAGGGCCTACAATGAGCAGTTCTTC
NA	TRBJ2-2	many	TRBV7-9	CASSSDLGTGELFF	TGTGCCAGCAGCTCTGACCTAGGCACCGGGGAGCTGTTTTTT
TRBD1	TRBJ1-2	many	TRBV4-2	CASSHGQGGRDGYTF	TGTGCCAGCAGCCATGGACAGGGAGGCAGAGATGGCTACACCTTC
TRBD2	TRBJ2-3	once	TRBV7-6	CASSLGLAYTDTQYF	TGTGCCAGCAGCTTAGGACTAGCGTACACAGATACGCAGTATTTT
NA	TRBJ1-1	NA	TRBV25-1	CASSEPGHLTEAFF	TGTGCCAGCAGTGAACCGGGACACCTCACTGAAGCTTTCTTT
NA	TRBJ1-2	NA	TRBV20-1	CSARDSKGYTF	TGCAGTGCTAGAGATAGCAAGGGCTACACCTTC
TRBD2	TRBJ2-1	NA	TRBV11-3	CASSATSGGVHEQFF	TGTGCCAGCAGCGCTACTAGCGGGGGCGTCCATGAGCAGTTCTTC
TRBD1	TRBJ2-7	NA	TRBV11-2	CASSLSNRGSYEQYF	TGTGCCAGCAGTCTATCTAACAGGGGGAGCTACGAGCAGTACTTC
TRBD2	TRBJ2-5	NA	TRBV7-2	CASSFNGGTQETQYF	TGTGCCAGCAGCTTTAACGGGGGGACCCAAGAGACCCAGTACTTC
TRBD2	TRBJ2-5	NA	TRBV5-1	CASSWVAGGGETQYF	TGCGCCAGCAGCTGGGTAGCGGGAGGGGGAGAGACCCAGTACTTC
NA	TRBJ2-1	NA	TRBV30	CAYQRFSSYNKQFF	TGTGCCTACCAGCGGTTTAGCTCCTACAATAAGCAGTTCTTC
NA	TRBJ2-1	NA	TRBV19	CASSIDPGKGLPSSNEQFF	TGTGCCAGTAGTATAGACCCAGGGAAGGGACTCCCTTCCTCCAATGAGCAGTTCTTC
NA	TRBJ1-3	NA	TRBV3-1/TRBV3-2	CASSLKTGRQVNTIYF	TGTGCCAGCAGCCTTAAGACAGGTCGCCAGGTAAACACCATATATTTT
TRBD2	TRBJ2-7	NA	TRBV5-1	CASSLLLAGNSYEQYF	TGCGCCAGCAGCTTGTTGCTAGCGGGGAACTCCTACGAGCAGTACTTC
NA	TRBJ1-2	NA	TRBV5-1	CASSFVGSYGYTF	TGCGCCAGCAGCTTCGTTGGTAGCTATGGCTACACCTTC
TRBD1	TRBJ2-1	NA	TRBV5-4	CASSKGTGTGGEQFF	TGTGCCAGCAGCAAGGGCACCGGGACAGGGGGAGAGCAGTTCTTC
TRBD1	TRBJ1-1	NA	TRBV5-1	CASSWTGIVTEAFF	TGCGCCAGCAGCTGGACAGGGATCGTCACTGAAGCTTTCTTT
NA	TRBJ2-7	NA	TRBV15	CATSRGPHYYEQYF	TGTGCCACCAGCAGAGGCCCCCACTACTACGAGCAGTACTTC
NA	TRBJ2-1	NA	TRBV28	CASRLRNEQFF	TGTGCCAGCAGACTACGCAATGAGCAGTTCTTC
NA	TRBJ2-1	NA	TRBV30	CAWSTPPSGVEVF	TGTGCCTGGAGCACCCCCCCTTCGGGAGTAGAGGTCTTC
TRBD1	TRBJ1-4	once	TRBV5-4	CASSLGGTDGEKLFF	TGTGCCAGCAGCTTGGGCGGGACAGATGGTGAAAAACTGTTTTTT
TRBD2	TRBJ2-2	NA	TRBV5-1	CASSLELAKTGELFF	TGCGCCAGCAGCTTGGAACTAGCGAAGACCGGGGAGCTGTTTTTT
NA	TRBJ2-1	NA	TRBV6-2/TRBV6-3	CASSRGTINEQFF	TGTGCCAGCAGTCGGGGGACGATCAATGAGCAGTTCTTC
TRBD2	TRBJ2-5	NA	TRBV11-2	CASSLPAGGPQETQYF	TGTGCCAGCAGCTTACCAGCGGGGGGGCCCCAAGAGACCCAGTACTTC
NA	TRBJ1-2	NA	TRBV27	CASSRNQGVGYGYTF	TGTGCCAGCAGCCGAAATCAGGGTGTGGGCTATGGCTACACCTTC
TRBD1	TRBJ1-1	once	TRBV5-1	CASSPGQSNTEAFF	TGCGCCAGCAGCCCGGGACAGTCTAACACTGAAGCTTTCTTT